This is a list of T cell receptor beta chains from one sample in a study of blood T cell repertoires in COVID-19. This table comes from immunoSEQ multiplex PCR, and its TCRdb copy is limited to in-frame clones, with some not included. Among 200,000 or so clones, about 87% were seen once, and the ten largest hold about 2.5%. Sequencing was done on a sample of peripheral blood. These receptors were taken from a man aged 25-45 years with COVID-19, enrolled during active disease. Both conserved end residues are part of each CDR3. Each record gives: J gene, D gene, clone size, V gene, CDR3 protein, CDR3 DNA. D genes are given only for firm matches. Size tells how often a clone was seen (once, few, many) or the class of an expanded clone, and some rows leave it out.

>TRBJ1-2|.|.|TRBV3-1/TRBV3-2
CASSQDRRYYGYTF
TGTGCCAGCAGCCAAGACAGGAGGTACTATGGCTACACCTTC
>TRBJ1-1|TRBD1|.|TRBV11-2
CASLPLGQGGTEAFF
TGTGCCAGCCTCCCGTTGGGACAGGGTGGTACTGAAGCTTTCTTT
>TRBJ1-2|.|.|TRBV4-2
CASSHTLSSGAGAYGYTF
TGTGCCAGCAGCCACACTCTTAGCTCAGGGGCGGGGGCCTATGGCTACACCTTC
>TRBJ1-4|TRBD1|.|TRBV18
CASSLQGVNEKLFF
TGTGCCAGCTCACTGCAGGGGGTTAATGAAAAACTGTTTTTT
>TRBJ1-1|TRBD1|.|TRBV9
CASSGGTGVEAFF
TGTGCCAGCAGCGGAGGGACAGGGGTTGAAGCTTTCTTT
>TRBJ2-5|TRBD1|.|TRBV29-1
CSVPNRGRETQYF
TGCAGCGTTCCTAACAGGGGGCGAGAGACCCAGTACTTC
>TRBJ1-2|.|.|TRBV12-3/TRBV12-4
CASSSDNGYTF
TGTGCCAGCAGTTCCGACAACGGCTACACCTTC
>TRBJ2-7|TRBD1|.|TRBV7-8
CASSFSGGYEQYF
TGTGCCAGCAGCTTCTCAGGGGGCTACGAGCAGTACTTC
>TRBJ2-7|TRBD2|once|TRBV18
CASSEGTSGSYEQYF
TGTGCCAGCTCAGAAGGGACTAGCGGGAGCTACGAGCAGTACTTC
>TRBJ1-5|.|.|TRBV7-2
CASSFSDSDQPQHF
TGTGCCAGCAGCTTCTCGGACAGCGATCAGCCCCAGCATTTT
>TRBJ2-5|.|.|TRBV2
CASSKGQGGETQYF
TGTGCCAGCAGTAAGGGGCAGGGTGGAGAGACCCAGTACTTC
>TRBJ2-7|TRBD1|.|TRBV24-1
CATRETGIVYEQYF
TGTGCCACCAGGGAGACAGGGATAGTCTACGAGCAGTACTTC
>TRBJ1-1|.|.|TRBV9
CASSVATGGLNTEAFF
TGTGCCAGCAGCGTAGCCACGGGGGGGCTGAACACTGAAGCTTTCTTT
>TRBJ2-2|TRBD2|.|TRBV5-1
CASLGLVDGELFF
TGCGCCAGTCTTGGACTAGTGGACGGGGAGCTGTTTTTT
>TRBJ2-1|.|.|TRBV20-1
CSASDHARGSYNEQFF
TGCAGTGCTAGTGACCACGCTAGGGGCTCCTACAATGAGCAGTTCTTC